Following are 5 T cell receptor beta chains from one sample sequenced in a study of CD8 T cells in ankylosing spondylitis (dated by TCRdb to between 2016 and 2019). These receptors are not linked to any known antigen. The investigation overall reported the following: Blood from ankylosing spondylitis patients appeared to be characterized by a TCR beta motif composed of under ten highly homologous amino acid variants.

Library preparation employed 5' RACE. These reads were obtained on an Illumina HiSeq 2500. TCRdb reran the public reads through fastp at Q25 and MiXCR, keeping productive beta chains. Rows merge per CDR3 protein into single entries with the most common DNA and genes. In this sample the table shows over 450,000 distinct CDR3 sequences, about 12% of which occur a single time. Jointly, the top ten make up about 6.8% of the sample. The sample consisted of blood, either unsorted or a sorted T cell fraction (not recorded which). These receptors all stem from a male donor with ankylosing spondylitis.

The chain employs TRBV15 and TRBJ1-5, with a tentative D call TRBD1 (5 bases). Germline assignment: CDR1 LNHNV and CDR2 YYDKDF (reference sequence). This CDR3 has 14 amino acids. Trimming took off 4 bases at V and 7 bases at J, with 14 bases between the two ends. CDR3 in amino acids: CATSIVGVGQPQHF. The CDR3 DNA reads as TGTGCCACCAGCATAGTAGGGGTTGGACAGCCCCAGCATTTT.

The chain uses TRBV10-2 and TRBJ2-1; 11 bases line up with TRBD2. CDR3 length equals 15 residues. After removal of 8 bases from V and 9 bases from J, the junction contained 12 bases not matched to a gene. CDR1 and CDR2 (germline): WSHSY, SAAADI. The CDR3 sequence is CASHILAGGMSEQFF. Here the CDR3 DNA reads TGCGCCAGCCATATTCTAGCGGGAGGAATGAGTGAGCAGTTCTTC.

The table lists this clonotype with a few counts. This sequence joins TRBV20-1 and TRBJ2-3, with a weak D call TRBD1 (5 bases). This CDR3 contains 15 residues. In germline, CDR1 is DFQATT, CDR2 SNEGSKA (reference sequence). CDR3 DNA sequence: TGCAGCCCTATGAGAGACAGTGGCGTCCGAGATACGCAGTATTTT. The encoded protein is CSPMRDSGVRDTQYF.

The chain couples TRBV29-1 to TRBJ2-6; D unclear. Germline V gives CDR1 SQVTM, CDR2 ANQGSEA. V gave up 7 bases and J gave up 0 bases, with 10 bases separating them. The CDR3 is made up of 14 amino acids. The CDR3 sequence: CSAEADSGANVLTF. As DNA, the CDR3 is TGCAGCGCTGAGGCCGACTCTGGGGCCAACGTCCTGACTTTC.

V and J are TRBV5-1 and TRBJ1-1; weak D call: TRBD1 (5 bases). V lost 4 bases, J lost 4 bases, and 17 bases lay in between. This CDR3 contains 15 residues. The germline V gene has CDR1 SGHRS and CDR2 YFSETQ. The CDR3 loop is CASSPVGEGSTEAFF. In DNA, the CDR3 is TGCGCCAGCAGCCCCGTGGGGGAAGGGAGCACTGAAGCTTTCTTT.